These 30 T cell receptor beta chains were sequenced from one sample in a study of identical twins. One entry per CDR3 protein, called by TCRdb with MiXCR from the 5' RACE reads. Of 1,800,000 or so distinct CDR3 sequences in the sample, under 35% were seen once. The sample comprised cord blood. These receptors all come from a newborn girl in good health.

Comment on this clonotype: One end of the junction fails to match germline, which may point to a read error. This chain links TRBV12-3 or TRBV12-4 with TRBJ2-3; weak D call: TRBD2 (6 bases). The CDR3 is made up of 13 amino acids. In DNA, the CDR3 is TGTGCCAGCAGGCGGACTAACACAGATGCGCAGTATTTT. Translated, it gives CASRRTNTDAQYF.

The chain has TRBV4-2 and TRBJ2-1, with a weak D call TRBD2 (5 bases). This CDR3 contains 15 residues. From germline, CDR1 is LGHNA and CDR2 YNFKEQ. V was trimmed by 1 base and J by 12 bases, leaving 19 bases between them. The DNA for the CDR3 is TGTGCCAGCAGCCAAGCCCCCCTGGCGCTAGCCGGGCAGTTCTTC. It specifies CASSQAPLALAGQFF.

This clonotype appeared a few times. The chain employs TRBV12-3 or TRBV12-4 and TRBJ2-1, with no clear D. The V and J ends lost 5 bases and 10 bases respectively, with 12 bases between them. The CDR3 has 12 amino acids. The CDR3 loop is CASSLTLREQFF. CDR3 coding DNA: TGTGCCAGCAGTCTGACACTTAGGGAGCAGTTCTTC.

This clonotype was observed a handful of times. The chain combines TRBV20-1 with TRBJ2-1; no reliable D call. This CDR3 contains 15 residues. V was trimmed by 4 bases and J by 2 bases, leaving 15 bases between them. Per the germline V gene, CDR1 is DFQATT and CDR2 is SNEGSKA (reference sequence). CDR3 nucleotide sequence: TGCAGTGCTAATAAAGGAAACAGCCCCTACAATGAGCAGTTCTTC. It encodes CSANKGNSPYNEQFF.

This clonotype appeared a few times. The chain has TRBV28 and TRBJ2-3; the match to TRBD2 covers 8 bases. This CDR3 spans 16 amino acids. After removal of 2 bases from V and 4 bases from J, the junction contained 8 bases not matched to a gene. Germline V gene lookup returns CDR1 MDHEN and CDR2 SYDVKM. CDR3 nucleotide sequence: TGTGCCAGCAGTTTACGGGAGCGGGAGATTCCAGATACGCAGTATTTT. It codes for CASSLREREIPDTQYF. The full variable domain, with the rest looked up from reference TRBV28 and TRBJ2-3, is DVKVTQSSRYLVKRTGEKVFLECVQDMDHENMFWYRQDPGLGLRLIYFSYDVKMKEKGDIPEGYSVSREKKERFSLILESASTNQTSMYLCASSLREREIPDTQYFGPGTRLTVL.

The chain carries TRBV28 and TRBJ2-1; weak D call: TRBD2 (6 bases). The DNA end is a closer match to TRBJ2-7, so the J assignment may be wrong. The germline gives CDR1 MDHEN, CDR2 SYDVKM. The length of the CDR3 is 16 residues. The CDR3 DNA reads as TGTGCCAGCAATCCTAGCGTTTATAGCTCCTACAATGAGCAGTACTTC. Protein: CASNPSVYSSYNEQYF.

This chain connects TRBV6-1 to TRBJ2-3; no reliable D call. Trimming shortened V by 8 bases and J by 2 bases, and 14 bases separated the two germline ends. This CDR3 has 14 residues. CDR1 is MNHNS and CDR2 is SASEGT in the germline V gene. This chain's CDR3 is CASSVPGPTDTQYF. CDR3 DNA sequence: TGTGCCAGCTCTGTTCCGGGCCCCACAGATACGCAGTATTTT.

Only a few counts were recorded for this clonotype. This sequence joins TRBV16 and TRBJ1-6; a possible D gene is TRBD1 (5 bases). Trimming shortened V by 4 bases and J by 3 bases, and 13 bases separated the two germline ends. CDR1 KGHSY and CDR2 FQNENV come from the germline V gene. This CDR3 region has 16 residues. The CDR3 is CASSPTDSLYNSPLHF. The CDR3 DNA reads as TGTGCCAGCAGCCCGACCGACAGCCTCTATAATTCACCCCTCCACTTT.

This clonotype was seen only a few times. The chain joins TRBV24-1 to TRBJ2-7; 7 bases align to TRBD1. CDR3 size: 14 residues. Germline-derived CDR1 and CDR2 are KGHDR and SFDVKD. V dropped 5 bases and J dropped 7; count of bases not matched to a gene: 10. The CDR3 coding sequence is TGTGCCACCAGTGGGGACAGTCCTTCGAGAGAGCAGTACTTC. Translation: CATSGDSPSREQYF.

This clonotype appeared a few times. V and J are TRBV20-1 and TRBJ2-3; maybe TRBD2 (5 bases). Germline V gene lookup returns CDR1 DFQATT and CDR2 SNEGSKA (reference sequence). The length of the CDR3 is 13 residues. CDR3 amino acids: CSRRSESTDTQYF. In DNA form, the CDR3 reads TGCAGCAGACGTAGCGAGAGCACAGATACGCAGTATTTT.

This clonotype appeared a few times. The germline gene is not matched at one end of the junction; a read error may be the cause. CDR3 sequence (DNA): TGTGCCAGCAGGGAACAGCCCATCTCCCACGAGCAGTACTTC. Its translation is CASREQPISHEQYF. The chain uses TRBV6-1 and TRBJ2-7; D gene uncertain. The CDR3 loop spans 14 amino acids. Per germline, CDR1 MNHNS and CDR2 SASEGT.

The chain has TRBV5-1 and TRBJ2-7; D gene uncertain. The CDR3 length is 15 residues. Trimming took off 5 bases at V and 0 bases at J, with 15 bases between the two ends. Germline V gene lookup returns CDR1 SGHRS and CDR2 YFSETQ. The CDR3 is CASRSLSPSSYEQYF. CDR3 in DNA: TGCGCCAGCAGATCTCTTAGCCCTAGCTCCTACGAGCAGTACTTC.

The chain recombines TRBV7-9 with TRBJ1-1; D is undetermined. V was pared by 5 bases and J by 8 bases, with 18 bases between. This CDR3 comprises 14 residues. CDR1 is SEHNR, CDR2 FQNEAQ, per germline (reference sequence). The CDR3 is CASSLTGPSKEAFF. The CDR3 bases are TGTGCCAGCAGCCTTACCGGCCCGTCCAAGGAAGCTTTCTTT.

The table lists this clonotype with a few counts. The CDR3 spells CASKSRTGGTEAFF. For the CDR3, the DNA is TGTGCCAGCAAATCTAGGACAGGGGGCACTGAAGCTTTCTTT. The chain combines TRBV27 with TRBJ1-1, with TRBD1 matching over 10 bases. The V and J ends lost 7 bases and 4 bases, in that order; junction bases with no gene match: 6. CDR1 and CDR2 (germline): MNHEY, SMNVEV (reference sequence). This CDR3 has 14 residues.

As to this clonotype: A much larger clone lies a single base off, so this may be a read error. CDR3 nucleotide sequence: TGCAGTGCTGGACAGCCCTCCTACGATGAGCAGTTCTTC. Its translation is CSAGQPSYDEQFF. The rearrangement uses TRBV20-1 and TRBJ2-1; the D gene is possibly TRBD1 (6 bases). The CDR3 loop spans 13 amino acids. Per the germline V gene, CDR1 is DFQATT and CDR2 is SNEGSKA (reference sequence).

J is TRBJ1-5 and V is TRBV28; D not certain. Germline lookup yields CDR1 MDHEN and CDR2 SYDVKM. The CDR3 runs 16 residues. The ends were cut back, 5 bases at V and 0 bases at J, with 14 bases in the middle. The CDR3, as DNA: TGTGCCAGCAGTCCTTCTGATTTAAATAGCAATCAGCCCCAGCATTTT. This translates into CASSPSDLNSNQPQHF.

V and J are TRBV6-6 and TRBJ2-5; D is perhaps TRBD1 (6 bases). The CDR3 has 14 residues. Deletions cut 2 bases from V and 1 base from J, with 8 bases between. CDR1 is MNHNY, CDR2 SVGAGI, per germline (reference sequence). CDR3 coding DNA: TGTGCCAGCAGTTACCGACAGGTCCAAGAGACCCAGTACTTC. It encodes CASSYRQVQETQYF.

This clonotype came up a few times. The chain joins TRBV7-9 to TRBJ2-5; TRBD2 aligns across 9 bases. The DNA end lines up better with TRBJ2-7; the J call may be wrong. There are 17 residues in the CDR3. The germline V gene encodes CDR1 SEHNR and CDR2 FQNEAQ (reference sequence). CDR3 in DNA: TGTGCCAGCAGCTTATTTGGCACCCCTAGCGGGGTCAACGAGCAGTACTTC. Its translation is CASSLFGTPSGVNEQYF.

The gene calls are TRBV10-3 and TRBJ1-2; tentative D call: TRBD1 (5 bases). Trimming took off 3 bases at V and 7 bases at J, with 9 bases between the two ends. Germline-derived CDR1 and CDR2 are ENHRY and SYGVKD. The CDR3 is made up of 12 amino acids. CDR3 coding DNA: TGTGCCATCAGTGAATCAGGGTGTGGCTACACCTTC. It translates to CAISESGCGYTF.

V is TRBV12-3 or TRBV12-4 and J is TRBJ2-1; TRBD2 matches at 11 bases. The J call may be in error: the DNA end matches TRBJ2-7 better. The CDR3 runs to 18 residues. The CDR3 loop is CASSHRLGTSGAYNEQYF. DNA of the CDR3: TGTGCCAGCAGTCACCGCCTAGGGACTAGCGGCGCCTACAATGAGCAGTACTTC.

The V and J genes are TRBV12-3 or TRBV12-4 and TRBJ2-1; 7 positions agree with TRBD2. V trimming: 1 base; J trimming: 8 bases; junction bases outside the gene matches: 8. The CDR3 extends over 15 amino acids. The CDR3 DNA is TGTGCCAGCAGTTTAGTCGGGAGGTCGGGCGATGAGCAGTTCTTC. Translated, it gives CASSLVGRSGDEQFF.

The chain joins TRBV25-1 to TRBJ2-1; unclear D gene. The J call is in doubt because the DNA end fits TRBJ2-7 better. This CDR3 region has 13 residues. The germline gives CDR1 MGHDK, CDR2 SYGVNS. CDR3 region: CASSADWHNEQYF. For the CDR3, the DNA is TGTGCCAGCAGTGCCGACTGGCACAATGAGCAGTACTTC.

A remark on this clonotype: At one end the junction does not follow the germline gene, possibly because of a read error. The chain carries TRBV12-3 or TRBV12-4 and TRBJ1-6; 9 nucleotides line up with TRBD1. The CDR3 sequence is 15 residues long. CDR3 sequence: CAGSPGRDRDSPLHF. CDR3 in DNA: TGTGCCGGCAGTCCCGGGCGGGACAGGGACTCACCCCTCCACTTT.

This chain joins TRBV6-2 or TRBV6-3 and TRBJ2-7; 11 bases are shared with TRBD2. Germline V gene lookup returns CDR1 MNHEY and CDR2 SVGEGT. CDR3 size: 14 residues. Germline trimming cut 7 bases from V and 5 bases from J; bases unmatched to any gene: 7. CDR3 sequence (DNA): TGTGCCAGCACCAAACTAGCGGGAGTGGACGAGCAGTACTTC. It translates to CASTKLAGVDEQYF.

The CDR3 region is CATVRDPALTDTQYF. CDR3 coding DNA: TGTGCCACCGTTCGGGACCCCGCGTTGACAGATACGCAGTATTTT. The gene calls are TRBV3-1 and TRBJ2-3; D tentatively reads TRBD1 or TRBD2 (5 bases each). V was clipped by 10 bases and J by 3 bases, with 20 bases between them. The CDR3 contains 15 residues. Germline V gene lookup returns CDR1 LGHDT and CDR2 YNNKEL (reference sequence).

As concerns this clonotype: This may stem from a read error, because a much larger clone lies one nucleotide away. The chain couples TRBV2 to TRBJ2-5; TRBD2 matches at 12 bases. Germline V gene sequence: CDR1 SNHLY, CDR2 FYNNEI. With V trimmed by 9 bases and J by 11 bases, 7 bases remained unmatched. The CDR3 contains 12 residues. CDR3 nucleotide sequence: TGTGCCAGGACTAGCGGGAGTAATGAGCAGTACTTC. It encodes CARTSGSNEQYF.

This clonotype was counted ten times or more. The rearrangement links TRBV7-9 to TRBJ2-1; D is ambiguous. CDR1 is SEHNR and CDR2 is FQNEAQ in the germline V gene (reference sequence). This CDR3 is 15 amino acids long. V lost 5 bases, J lost 0 bases, and 11 bases lay in between. CDR3 region: CASSPSASSYNEQFF. CDR3 DNA: TGTGCCAGCAGCCCATCGGCTAGCTCCTACAATGAGCAGTTCTTC.

The J gene is TRBJ2-2, the V gene TRBV5-5; weak D call: TRBD2 (5 bases). Trimming removed 0 bases from V and 3 bases from J, with 9 bases in between. CDR3 length: 15 amino acids. Germline V gene sequence: CDR1 SGHKS, CDR2 YYEKEE (reference sequence). For the CDR3, the DNA is TGTGCCAGCAGCTTGGGGACTCTATACACCGGGGAGCTGTTTTTT. Its translation: CASSLGTLYTGELFF.

V usage is TRBV20-1 and J usage is TRBJ2-7, with 9 bases matching TRBD1. The germline V gene has CDR1 DFQATT and CDR2 SNEGSKA (reference sequence). The V gene end was trimmed by 1 base and the J gene end by 3 bases; junction bases not matched to a gene: 7. CDR3 length: 15 amino acids. The CDR3 nucleotides read TGCAGTGCTAGAGGTTTCGGACAGGGGCGCTACGAGCAGTACTTC. It specifies CSARGFGQGRYEQYF.

The CDR3 coding sequence is TGTGCCAGCACTTCCGGACAGGGAACTCAGCCCCAGCATTTT. This gives the protein CASTSGQGTQPQHF. The chain combines TRBV2 with TRBJ1-5; 8 nucleotides match TRBD1. Trimming cost V 7 bases and J 6 bases; bases outside gene matches: 8. Germline V gene data show CDR1 as SNHLY and CDR2 as FYNNEI. The CDR3 consists of 14 residues.